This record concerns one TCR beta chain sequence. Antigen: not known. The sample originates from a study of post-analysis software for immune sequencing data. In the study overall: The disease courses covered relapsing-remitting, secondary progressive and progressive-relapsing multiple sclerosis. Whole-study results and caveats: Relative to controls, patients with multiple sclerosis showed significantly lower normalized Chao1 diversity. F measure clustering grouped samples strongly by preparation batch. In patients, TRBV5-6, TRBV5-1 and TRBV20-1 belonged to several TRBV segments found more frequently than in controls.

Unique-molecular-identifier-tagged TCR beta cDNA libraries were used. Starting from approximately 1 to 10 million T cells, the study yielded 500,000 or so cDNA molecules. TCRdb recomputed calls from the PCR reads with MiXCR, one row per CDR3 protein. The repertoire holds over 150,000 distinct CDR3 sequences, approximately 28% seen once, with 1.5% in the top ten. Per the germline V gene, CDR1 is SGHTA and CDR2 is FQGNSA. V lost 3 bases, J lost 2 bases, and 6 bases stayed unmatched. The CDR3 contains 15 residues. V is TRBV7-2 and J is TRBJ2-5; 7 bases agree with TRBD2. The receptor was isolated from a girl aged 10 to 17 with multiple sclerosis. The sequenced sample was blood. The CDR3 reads CASSFTAGPQETQYF. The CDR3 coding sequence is TGTGCCAGCAGCTTCACAGCGGGACCACAAGAGACCCAGTACTTC.